The 16 T cell receptor beta chains listed next were all sequenced from one sample in a study of T cell responses to AZD1222 COVID-19 vaccine. Produced via immunoSEQ multiplex PCR; TCRdb's table is partial and in-frame only. Here the sample spans approximately 260,000 clones, over 85% being singletons. Sequences were derived from peripheral blood, sampled on day 0 of AZD1222 vaccination. These receptors all come from an adult in good health.

V is TRBV6-6 and J is TRBJ1-5, with 7 nucleotides matching TRBD1. The CDR3 is made up of 16 amino acids. J was trimmed by 0 bases and V by 5 bases; bases with no gene match: 7. In germline, CDR1 is MNHNY, CDR2 SVGAGI (reference sequence). The CDR3 spells CASSARGKFSNQPQHF. The CDR3 region has the DNA TGTGCCAGCAGTGCCAGGGGGAAGTTTAGCAATCAGCCCCAGCATTTT.

The chain carries TRBV6-1 and TRBJ2-7; TRBD1 matches 8 bases. The germline gives CDR1 MNHNS, CDR2 SASEGT. The trim removed 4 bases at V and 3 bases at J, leaving 2 bases unmatched. The CDR3 contains 13 residues. The CDR3 spells CASSGQGIYEQYF. The CDR3, as DNA: TGTGCCAGCAGTGGACAGGGGATCTACGAGCAGTACTTC.

This clone was seen only once. J is TRBJ1-5 and V is TRBV2; D is unclear. Trimming took off 1 base at V and 6 bases at J, with 7 bases between the two ends. CDR1 SNHLY and CDR2 FYNNEI come from the germline V gene. CDR3 size: 13 residues. CDR3 DNA: TGTGCCAGCAGTGAAGAATGGGTTCAGCCCCAGCATTTT. Protein sequence: CASSEEWVQPQHF.

The genes are TRBV7-3 and TRBJ2-7; D remains unclear. The CDR3 runs to 12 residues. V shed 2 bases and J shed 6 bases, with 8 bases lying between them. Germline assignment: CDR1 SGHTA and CDR2 FQGTGA. CDR3 sequence reads: CASSLYRAEQYF. As DNA, the CDR3 is TGTGCCAGCAGCTTATATAGGGCCGAGCAGTACTTC.

This clone has more than one count but fewer than ten. The J gene is TRBJ1-1, the V gene TRBV20-1, with D hard to call. The germline V gene has CDR1 DFQATT and CDR2 SNEGSKA (reference sequence). Between the trimmed V and J ends, which lost 3 bases and 3 bases, there was a span of 17 bases. This CDR3 has 15 residues. The CDR3 DNA reads as TGCAGTGCTAGTGATCCCCGAGGGCTAGACACTGAAGCTTTCTTT. Protein: CSASDPRGLDTEAFF.

The rearrangement links TRBV28 to TRBJ1-6, with D possibly TRBD1 on 5 matching bases. The CDR3 runs 13 residues. V lost 6 bases, J lost 10 bases, and 13 bases lay in between. The germline V gene encodes CDR1 MDHEN and CDR2 SYDVKM. CDR3 loop: CASSPPGASPLHF. Here the CDR3 DNA reads TGTGCCAGCAGCCCCCCCGGGGCATCACCCCTCCACTTT.

The chain is built from TRBV28 and TRBJ2-2, with TRBD2 as a possible D gene (6 bases). Per germline, CDR1 MDHEN and CDR2 SYDVKM. CDR3 size: 15 residues. The germline V and J ends were trimmed by 4 bases and 5 bases, with 14 bases remaining between them. CDR3 coding DNA: TGTGCCAGCAGTTCCCCCGGACGGGGGACCGGGGAGCTGTTTTTT. Its protein product is CASSSPGRGTGELFF.

The chain combines TRBV4-1 with TRBJ2-5; TRBD2 agrees at 13 bases. Trimming cost V 3 bases and J 2 bases; bases outside gene matches: 6. The CDR3 is made up of 17 amino acids. CDR1 is MGHRA and CDR2 is YSYEKL in the germline V gene. In nucleotides, the CDR3 is TGCGCCAGCAGCCACGGACTAGCGGGGGCTTTACAAGAGACCCAGTACTTC. Amino acids: CASSHGLAGALQETQYF.

The chain has TRBV5-8 and TRBJ2-5; 9 bases are shared with TRBD1. The germline CDR1 and CDR2 sequences are SGHTS and YDEGEE. The CDR3 runs to 16 residues. The ends lost 4 bases at V and 4 bases at J; junction bases unmatched: 11. CDR3 amino acids: CASSLPGTGTGETQYF. The CDR3 nucleotides are TGTGCCAGCAGCCTCCCTGGGACAGGGACGGGAGAGACCCAGTACTTC.

The chain employs TRBV19 and TRBJ1-1; 7 positions agree with TRBD1. The CDR3 is 14 residues long. Germline V lookup: CDR1 LNHDA, CDR2 SQIVND (reference sequence). V lost 7 bases and J lost 1; bases outside the gene matches: 6. CDR3 in DNA: TGTGCCAGTATTAGGACAGGCGCGAACACTGAAGCTTTCTTT. Protein sequence: CASIRTGANTEAFF.

The chain carries TRBV3-1 (or the pseudogene TRBV3-2) and TRBJ1-2; 7 bases align to TRBD1. Trimming took 6 bases from V and 6 from J; bases not matched to a gene: 4. CDR3 length: 12 amino acids. Germline V gene lookup returns CDR1 LGHDT and CDR2 YNNKEL (reference sequence). The CDR3 nucleotides read TGTGCCAGCAGTCGGGGACAGAATGGCTACACCTTC. Translating it yields CASSRGQNGYTF.

A note on this clone: The final CDR3 position lacks the conserved phenylalanine or tryptophan, pointing to a likely read error. Because the CDR3's place on the DNA is in doubt, the DNA is left out and the CDR3 is given as listed by TCRdb. The chain is built from TRBV28 and TRBJ1-4. Counting both end residues, the CDR3 totals 9 amino acids. Germline CDR1 is MDHEN and CDR2 is SYDVKM. CDR3 amino acids: CASSPTGLR.

The CDR3 protein is CAWKVTGVYPIYF. CDR3 nucleotide sequence: TGTGCCTGGAAAGTGACCGGCGTCTACCCCATATATTTT. This chain joins TRBV30 and TRBJ1-3; D remains unclear. The ends were cut back, 4 bases at V and 11 bases at J, with 18 bases in the middle. The germline CDR1 and CDR2 sequences are GTSNPN and SVGIG (reference sequence). There are 13 residues in the CDR3. The complete variable domain, with remaining parts taken from reference TRBV30 and TRBJ1-3, reads SQTIHQWPATLVQPVGSPLSLECTVEGTSNPNLYWYRQAAGRGLQLLFYSVGIGQISSEVPQNLSASRPQDRQFILSSKKLLLSDSGFYLCAWKVTGVYPIYFGEGSWLTVV.

The chain carries TRBV6-5 and TRBJ2-7, with 8 positions matching TRBD1. The trim removed 4 bases at V and 9 bases at J, leaving 14 bases unmatched. This CDR3 contains 15 residues. The germline V gene has CDR1 MNHEY and CDR2 SVGAGI. The CDR3 region is CASSSGRAGGVAQYF. The CDR3 DNA reads as TGTGCCAGCAGTTCCGGCCGGGCAGGGGGCGTGGCGCAGTACTTC.

V gene TRBV30 combines with J gene TRBJ1-5, with D hard to call. The CDR3 runs to 13 residues. The V gene lost 2 bases and the J gene lost 0 bases, with 5 bases spanning the gap. Looked up from germline, CDR1 is GTSNPN and CDR2 is SVGIG (reference sequence). The CDR3 region is CAWSRSSNQPQHF. The CDR3 nucleotides read TGTGCCTGGAGTCGGAGTAGCAATCAGCCCCAGCATTTT. Using reference TRBV30 and TRBJ1-5 for the parts outside the CDR3, the full variable domain is SQTIHQWPATLVQPVGSPLSLECTVEGTSNPNLYWYRQAAGRGLQLLFYSVGIGQISSEVPQNLSASRPQDRQFILSSKKLLLSDSGFYLCAWSRSSNQPQHFGDGTRLSIL.

The chain recombines TRBV2 with TRBJ1-3; D gene unclear. Trimming stripped 7 bases from V and 0 bases from J, with 13 bases between. The CDR3 has 15 residues. CDR1 is SNHLY, CDR2 FYNNEI, per germline. The CDR3 sequence is CASTQEGYSGNTIYF. The DNA for the CDR3 is TGTGCCAGCACTCAGGAAGGCTACTCTGGAAACACCATATATTTT.